The sample holds a few counts of the clone carrying this T cell receptor (beta chain). This entry comes from a study of regulatory T cells in long-lasting Graves disease. Documented time point: newly diagnosed GD, antithyroid drugs for less than 3 months. The TCR library was made from RNA that had been extracted from PBMCs in TRIzol. The V end lost 7 bases, the J end lost 0 bases, and 16 bases lay between the germline ends. This CDR3 region has 15 residues. Germline CDR1 is SQVTM and CDR2 is ANQGSEA. Combining iRepertoire HTBI primers with Arm-PCR of CDR3 regions, the authors built TCR beta libraries. TCRdb reanalysed the multiplex PCR reads using MiXCR and keeps one entry per CDR3 protein. The sample lists some 400,000 distinct CDR3 sequences, about 15% occurring once. These data were also reused for a study on T cells in Graves' hyperthyroidism and ophthalmopathy.

The specimen comprised peripheral blood mononuclear cells (PBMCs), sampled at new diagnosis, from a patient treated with antithyroid drugs. This TCR was sampled from a woman aged 25 to 39 with Graves disease. The chain carries TRBV29-1 and TRBJ2-1; D gene unclear. The CDR3: CSGAGPQSSYNEQFF. The CDR3 nucleotides read TGCAGCGGGGCCGGGCCCCAGAGCTCCTACAATGAGCAGTTCTTC.